This paragraph reports one T cell receptor (beta chain). There are 14 residues in the CDR3. J gave up 10 bases and V 0 bases, and 2 bases lay outside the gene matches. Germline CDR1 is LGHNA and CDR2 is YSLEER. The data derive from a study of cytomegalovirus exposure and HLA in healthy donors. Background on the study: A prior analysis found more than 90 million unique TCR beta sequences from 150 million to 200 million T cells.

With 60 Vbeta and 13 Jbeta primers, the PCR was carried out. The repertoire was sequenced with immunoSEQ multiplex PCR; TCRdb's copy has only in-frame clones and lacks some. This sample has 140,000 to 150,000 clones, with roughly 62% found just once. The sequence derives from a man aged 55 to 69 in good health and CMV-seronegative. Sequencing was carried out using PBMCs. The chain joins TRBV4-3 to TRBJ2-4, with 11 nucleotides matching TRBD2. CDR3 coding DNA: TGCGCCAGCAGCCAAGATAGCGGGAGGGGGATTCAGTACTTC. This translates into CASSQDSGRGIQYF.